What follows is one T cell receptor beta chain and its context. This sample was included in a study of blood T cell repertoires in COVID-19. This CDR3 spans 15 amino acids. Germline assignment: CDR1 SEHNR and CDR2 FQNEAQ (reference sequence). The ends lost 4 bases at V and 2 bases at J; junction bases unmatched: 6. The method was immunoSEQ multiplex PCR; TCRdb's version includes in-frame clones alone and lacks a portion of them. The sample carries roughly 250,000 clones, approximately 80% recorded once. The chain employs TRBV7-9 and TRBJ2-7; 9 positions agree with TRBD2. Sequenced input: peripheral blood. The sequence derives from a woman aged 60-70 years with active or convalescent COVID-19. The chain's CDR3 is CASSSTAGGTYEQYF. CDR3 sequence (DNA): TGTGCCAGCAGCTCGACAGCGGGGGGCACCTACGAGCAGTACTTC.